These T cell receptor beta chains were read from a single sample in a study of beta chain features in type 1 diabetes. Method: immunoSEQ multiplex PCR; TCRdb's copy keeps in-frame clones and lacks some. The profile covers some 270,000 clones, with approximately 14% appearing a single time and about 0.024% taken by the ten largest. Sequencing was done on a sample of naive CD4+ T cells from blood. The receptor source for this set is a woman aged 40 to 55 in good health. The conserved cysteine and the conserved F or W are not part of the CDR3 here. Fields, in order: D gene, J gene, V gene, CDR3 protein. A D gene is named only where the DNA matches it firmly.

.,TRBJ1-2,TRBV7-2,ASSLDFRGYT
TRBD2,TRBJ2-3,TRBV10-3,ATSGTKSTDTQY
.,TRBJ2-3,TRBV18,ASSPYRVKSTDTQY
TRBD1,TRBJ2-7,TRBV29-1,SVEEGGQGDKIFTYEQY
TRBD1,TRBJ2-6,TRBV19,ASSIRDRGVGANVLT
.,TRBJ1-6,TRBV19,ASSIASQGIGSPLH
.,TRBJ2-3,TRBV6-6,ASSYSIRVTTDTQY
.,TRBJ1-2,TRBV4-1,ASSQPNPGGYGYT
TRBD2,TRBJ2-5,TRBV5-1,ASSLRAGGQETQY
TRBD2,TRBJ2-1,TRBV4-1,ASSQDVTGGPNEQF
TRBD1,TRBJ1-2,TRBV27,ASSSWDRGAGGYT
.,TRBJ1-3,TRBV29-1,SVEPGAGNTIY
TRBD2,TRBJ2-3,TRBV19,ASTRLAGGGSTDTQY
TRBD1,TRBJ1-2,TRBV6-5,ASSYSRTGGNYGYT
TRBD1,TRBJ2-1,TRBV5-6,ASSPTGVNEQF
TRBD1,TRBJ2-1,TRBV29-1,SVAGQGVYEQF
.,TRBJ2-2,TRBV5-1,ASSQGQRLTGELF
TRBD1,TRBJ2-5,TRBV5-1,ASSQNSGQGGWETQY
.,TRBJ2-1,TRBV20-1,SAVNNEQF
TRBD1,TRBJ2-7,TRBV4-3,ASSQGQDYEQY
.,TRBJ1-2,TRBV9,ASSVAGYNYGYT
TRBD1,TRBJ1-1,TRBV29-1,SAGDRGPTQAF
.,TRBJ1-2,TRBV18,ASSPFAVEGYGYT
.,TRBJ1-5,TRBV28,ASSPPQRQLSIYSNQPQH
.,TRBJ1-3,TRBV5-6,ASSFGNSGNTIY
.,TRBJ1-4,TRBV7-9,ATGTTNEKLF
.,TRBJ1-3,TRBV19,ASSLLGNTIY
TRBD1,TRBJ1-2,TRBV28,ASGPLGRGYT
.,TRBJ2-3,TRBV6-5,ASSNALAADTQY
.,TRBJ1-1,TRBV18,ASSPRVPVGTEAF
TRBD1,TRBJ1-1,TRBV19,ASSQGTGNTEAF
TRBD1,TRBJ2-7,TRBV5-1,ASSPILGTGGHEQY
.,TRBJ2-4,TRBV27,ASGRVDIQY
.,TRBJ1-3,TRBV18,ASSPRDTGNTIY
TRBD1,TRBJ2-3,TRBV4-3,ASSHTRPRGTGNADTQY
.,TRBJ1-5,TRBV21-1,ASSPLSRLYSNQPQH
.,TRBJ1-1,TRBV4-1,ASSRQGPDTEAF
.,TRBJ2-7,TRBV2,ASRNSHGPYEQY
TRBD1,TRBJ2-5,TRBV11-2,ASSLGAGGTGLQTQY
.,TRBJ2-7,TRBV7-2,ASSRRTAYEQY
.,TRBJ2-2,TRBV4-3,ASSLSPPSNTGELF
.,TRBJ2-3,TRBV11-2,ASSPAGGLDTQY
.,TRBJ1-5,TRBV7-9,ASSQDSGLINQPQH
TRBD2,TRBJ2-5,TRBV2,ASARLAEETQY